This T cell receptor (beta chain) came from a study of blood T cells in healthy people across ages. Study-level results: Without sorted subsets, naive and antigen-experienced compartments could not be conclusively compared.

Drawing of peripheral blood yielded approximately 10 milliliters from each donor. Total RNA was isolated from each sample in quantities of at least 6 micrograms. A few counts support this clonotype. Its target is not known. The CDR3 contains 15 residues. Germline V gives CDR1 MDHEN, CDR2 SYDVKM. The ends lost 4 bases at V and 2 bases at J; junction bases unmatched: 8. A J-beta primer mix and a sample-barcoded 5' primer were used in a second PCR of about 7 to 12 cycles. TCRdb called the 5' RACE reads again in MiXCR, with one record for every CDR3 protein. The sample contains 890,000 or so distinct CDR3 sequences, approximately 65% of which appear only once.

Specimen: blood. The sequence derives from a young man in good health. The chain links TRBV28 to TRBJ2-7, with 7 bases that match TRBD2. CDR3 sequence reads: CASSSPAGTPYEQYF. DNA of the CDR3: TGTGCCAGCAGTTCTCCAGCGGGGACCCCCTACGAGCAGTACTTC.